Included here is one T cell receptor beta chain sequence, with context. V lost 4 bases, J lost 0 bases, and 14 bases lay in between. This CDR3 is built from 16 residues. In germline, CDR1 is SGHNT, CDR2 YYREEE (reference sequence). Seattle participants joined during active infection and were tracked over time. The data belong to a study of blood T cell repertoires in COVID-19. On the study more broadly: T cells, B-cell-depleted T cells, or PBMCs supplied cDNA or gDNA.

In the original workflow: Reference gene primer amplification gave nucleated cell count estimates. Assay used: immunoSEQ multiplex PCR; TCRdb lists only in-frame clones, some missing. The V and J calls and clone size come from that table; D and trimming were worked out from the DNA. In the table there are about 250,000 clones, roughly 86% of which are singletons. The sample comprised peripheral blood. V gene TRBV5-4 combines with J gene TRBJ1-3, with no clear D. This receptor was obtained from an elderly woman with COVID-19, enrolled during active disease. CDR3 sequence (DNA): TGTGCCAGCAGCCCCGGTGGTCGCTACTCTGGAAACACCATATATTTT. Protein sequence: CASSPGGRYSGNTIYF.